This T cell receptor beta chain emerged from a study of blood T cell repertoires in COVID-19. Study context: Collection of acute and convalescent COVID-19 samples took place in the United States, Italy and Spain. In each case, the material was cDNA or gDNA derived from T cells, B-cell-depleted T cells, or PBMCs.

Germline assignment: CDR1 SGHRS and CDR2 YFSETQ. CDR3 length equals 11 residues. Trimming pared 5 bases from V and 2 bases from J, leaving 4 bases between. How the authors handled the data: It was from reference gene primer amplification that nucleated cell counts were estimated. Data came from immunoSEQ multiplex PCR; TCRdb stores just in-frame clones and leaves some out. Clone size and V and J calls were adopted from that table, with D and trimming inferred from the DNA. The sample has roughly 260,000 clones; roughly 90% are singletons. Sample: peripheral blood. This sequence joins TRBV5-1 and TRBJ1-1, with D unresolved. The receptor was derived from a woman in her forties or fifties who had recovered from COVID-19. The CDR3 region has the DNA TGCGCCAGCAGGCGAAACACTGAAGCTTTCTTT. It specifies CASRRNTEAFF.